The sequence of this TCR beta chain was determined in a study of T cell changes during pregnancy in multiple sclerosis. The repertoire was sequenced with immunoSEQ multiplex PCR; TCRdb's copy has only in-frame clones and lacks some. The sample lists roughly 48,000 clones, 85% to 95% seen once, with 0.25% in the top ten. CDR3 length: 15 amino acids. After removal of 0 bases from V and 3 bases from J, the junction contained 4 bases not matched to a gene. Germline lookup yields CDR1 SGHRS and CDR2 YFSETQ. V gene TRBV5-1 combines with J gene TRBJ2-7, with 9 bases matching TRBD2. Sample: CD4+ T cells from peripheral blood mononuclear cells, taken in the third trimester of pregnancy. This TCR was recovered from a female donor with multiple sclerosis, enrolled in a pregnancy study. The CDR3 loop is CASSLAGTSIYEQYF. CDR3 bases: TGCGCCAGCAGCTTGGCCGGGACTAGCATCTACGAGCAGTACTTC.